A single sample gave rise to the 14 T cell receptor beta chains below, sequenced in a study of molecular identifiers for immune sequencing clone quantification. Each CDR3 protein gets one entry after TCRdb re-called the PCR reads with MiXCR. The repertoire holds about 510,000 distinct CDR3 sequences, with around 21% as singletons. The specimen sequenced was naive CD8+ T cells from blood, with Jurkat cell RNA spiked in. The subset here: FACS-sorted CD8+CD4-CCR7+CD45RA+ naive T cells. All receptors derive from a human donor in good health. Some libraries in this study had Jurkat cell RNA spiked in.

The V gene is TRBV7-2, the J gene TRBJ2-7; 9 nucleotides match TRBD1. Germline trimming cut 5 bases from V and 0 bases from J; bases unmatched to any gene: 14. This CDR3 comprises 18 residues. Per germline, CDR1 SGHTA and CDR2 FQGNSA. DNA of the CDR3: TGTGCCAGCAGCCAACGTGACAGGGGGTCCTGGGGCTCCTACGAGCAGTACTTC. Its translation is CASSQRDRGSWGSYEQYF.

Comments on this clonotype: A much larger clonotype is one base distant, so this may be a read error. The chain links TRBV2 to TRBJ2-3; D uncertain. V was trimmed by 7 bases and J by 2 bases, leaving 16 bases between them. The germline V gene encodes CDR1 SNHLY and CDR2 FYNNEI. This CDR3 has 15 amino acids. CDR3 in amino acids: CASMGSHTTTDTQYF. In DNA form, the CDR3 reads TGTGCCAGCATGGGTTCTCACACTACCACAGATACGCAGTATTTT.

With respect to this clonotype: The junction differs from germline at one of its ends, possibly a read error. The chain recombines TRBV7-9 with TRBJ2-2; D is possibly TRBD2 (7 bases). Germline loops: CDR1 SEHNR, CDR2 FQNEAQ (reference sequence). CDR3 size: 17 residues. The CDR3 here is CVSSPLGGGANTGELFF. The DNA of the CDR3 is TGTGTCAGCAGCCCGCTGGGCGGGGGCGCGAACACCGGGGAGCTGTTTTTT.

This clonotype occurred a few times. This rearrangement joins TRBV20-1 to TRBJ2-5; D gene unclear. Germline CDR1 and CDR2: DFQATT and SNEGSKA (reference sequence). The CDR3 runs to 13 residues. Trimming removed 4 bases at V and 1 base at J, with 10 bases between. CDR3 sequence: CSAIKGFQETQYF. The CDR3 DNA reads TGCAGTGCTATCAAAGGGTTCCAAGAGACCCAGTACTTC.

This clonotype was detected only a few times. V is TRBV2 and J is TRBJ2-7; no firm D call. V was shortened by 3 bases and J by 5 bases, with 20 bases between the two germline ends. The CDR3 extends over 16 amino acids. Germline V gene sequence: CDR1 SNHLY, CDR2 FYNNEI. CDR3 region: CASSDQRALPRDEQYF. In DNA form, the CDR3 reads TGTGCCAGCAGTGACCAACGGGCCCTACCTCGGGACGAGCAGTACTTC.

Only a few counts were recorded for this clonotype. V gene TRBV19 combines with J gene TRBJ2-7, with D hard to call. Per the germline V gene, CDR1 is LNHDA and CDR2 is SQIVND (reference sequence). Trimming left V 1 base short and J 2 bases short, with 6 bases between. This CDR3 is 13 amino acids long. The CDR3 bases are TGTGCCAGTAGTATAGGGCGGACCTACGAGCAGTACTTC. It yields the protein CASSIGRTYEQYF.

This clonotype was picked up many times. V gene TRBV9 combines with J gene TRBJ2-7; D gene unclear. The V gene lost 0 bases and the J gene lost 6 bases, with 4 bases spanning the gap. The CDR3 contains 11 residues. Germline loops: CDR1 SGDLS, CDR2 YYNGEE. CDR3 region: CASSVGVEQYF. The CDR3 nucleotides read TGTGCCAGCAGCGTAGGAGTCGAGCAGTACTTC. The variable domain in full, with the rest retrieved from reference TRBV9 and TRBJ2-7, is DSGVTQTPKHLITATGQRVTLRCSPRSGDLSVYWYQQSLDQGLQFLIQYYNGEERAKGNILERFSAQQFPDLHSELNLSSLELGDSALYFCASSVGVEQYFGPGTRLTVT.

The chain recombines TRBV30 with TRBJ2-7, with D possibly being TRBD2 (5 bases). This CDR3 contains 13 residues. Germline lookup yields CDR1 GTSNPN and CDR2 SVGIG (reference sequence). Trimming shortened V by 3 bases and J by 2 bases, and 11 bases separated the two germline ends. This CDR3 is CAWSPGVTYEQYF. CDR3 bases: TGTGCCTGGAGCCCCGGGGTGACCTACGAGCAGTACTTC.

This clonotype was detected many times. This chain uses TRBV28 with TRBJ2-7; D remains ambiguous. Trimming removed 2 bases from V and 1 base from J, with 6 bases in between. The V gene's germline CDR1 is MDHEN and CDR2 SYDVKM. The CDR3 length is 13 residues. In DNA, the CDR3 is TGTGCCAGCAGTTTACTGGGTTCCTACGAGCAGTACTTC. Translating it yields CASSLLGSYEQYF.

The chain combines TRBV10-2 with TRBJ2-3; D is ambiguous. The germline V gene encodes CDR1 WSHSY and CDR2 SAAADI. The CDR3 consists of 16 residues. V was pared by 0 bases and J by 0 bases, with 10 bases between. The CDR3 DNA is TGCGCCAGCAGTGAGTCGACGGGTTGTAGCACAGATACGCAGTATTTT. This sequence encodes CASSESTGCSTDTQYF.

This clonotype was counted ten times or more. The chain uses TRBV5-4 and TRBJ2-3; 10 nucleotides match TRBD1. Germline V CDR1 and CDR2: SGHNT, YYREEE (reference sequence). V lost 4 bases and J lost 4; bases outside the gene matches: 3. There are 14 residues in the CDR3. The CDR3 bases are TGTGCCAGCAGCCGCGGACAGGGGGCAGATACGCAGTATTTT. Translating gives CASSRGQGADTQYF. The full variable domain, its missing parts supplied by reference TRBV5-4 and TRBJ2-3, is ETGVTQSPTHLIKTRGQQVTLRCSSQSGHNTVSWYQQALGQGPQFIFQYYREEENGRGNFPPRFSGLQFPNYSSELNVNALELDDSALYLCASSRGQGADTQYFGPGTRLTVL.

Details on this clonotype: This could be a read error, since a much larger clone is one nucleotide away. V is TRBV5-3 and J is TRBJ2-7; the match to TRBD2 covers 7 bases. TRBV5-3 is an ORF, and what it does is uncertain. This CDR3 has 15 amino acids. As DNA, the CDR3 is TGTGCCAGCAGCTTGGGGCCTAGCGGAACCTACGAGCGGTACTTC. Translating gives CASSLGPSGTYERYF.

CDR3 DNA sequence: TGTGCCAGCAGTTTAGGGACAGGGTCGGTCTACGAGCAGTACTTC. Translating it yields CASSLGTGSVYEQYF. The rearrangement joins TRBV28 to TRBJ2-7, with TRBD1 identical over 9 bases. The CDR3 spans 15 residues. Germline-derived CDR1 and CDR2 are MDHEN and SYDVKM. V was pared by 2 bases and J by 3 bases, with 5 bases of the junction left unmatched.

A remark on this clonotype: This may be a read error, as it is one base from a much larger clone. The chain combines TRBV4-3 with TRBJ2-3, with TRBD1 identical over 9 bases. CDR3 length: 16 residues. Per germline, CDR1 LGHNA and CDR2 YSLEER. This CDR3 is CAGSQEINRGLDTQYF. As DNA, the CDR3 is TGCGCCGGCAGCCAAGAAATTAACAGGGGGCTAGATACGCAGTATTTT.